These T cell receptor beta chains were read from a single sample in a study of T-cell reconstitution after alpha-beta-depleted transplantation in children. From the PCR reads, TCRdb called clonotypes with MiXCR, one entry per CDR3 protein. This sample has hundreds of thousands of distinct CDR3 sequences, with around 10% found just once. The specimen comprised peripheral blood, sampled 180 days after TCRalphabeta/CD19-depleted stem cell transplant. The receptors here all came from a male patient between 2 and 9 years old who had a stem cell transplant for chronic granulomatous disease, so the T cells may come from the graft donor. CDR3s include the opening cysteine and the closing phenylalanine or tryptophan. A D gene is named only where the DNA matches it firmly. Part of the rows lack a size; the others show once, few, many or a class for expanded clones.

CDR3nt: TGTGCCAGCAGTCCGCGCGGAGCCGGGGAGCTGTTTTTT; CDR3aa: CASSPRGAGELFF; d_gene: .; len: 13; v_gene: TRBV12-3/TRBV12-4; j_gene: TRBJ2-2; abundance: many
CDR3nt: TGCAGCGTTGAAAAGGGGTGGGACATTCAGTACTTC; CDR3aa: CSVEKGWDIQYF; d_gene: .; len: 12; v_gene: TRBV29-1; j_gene: TRBJ2-4; abundance: many
CDR3nt: TGTGCCAGCAGTTTTGGAGACTTTAACTATGGCTACACCTTC; CDR3aa: CASSFGDFNYGYTF; d_gene: .; len: 14; v_gene: TRBV12-3/TRBV12-4; j_gene: TRBJ1-2; abundance: many
CDR3nt: TGTGCCAGCTCAACCTTCACAGATACGCAGTATTTT; CDR3aa: CASSTFTDTQYF; d_gene: .; len: 12; v_gene: TRBV18; j_gene: TRBJ2-3; abundance: .
CDR3nt: TGTGCCACCTCCGAAGGGGCAAGCTCTGGAAACACCATATATTTT; CDR3aa: CATSEGASSGNTIYF; d_gene: .; len: 15; v_gene: TRBV15; j_gene: TRBJ1-3; abundance: many
CDR3nt: TGTGCCAGCAGCTCAATGTCCGGGACTAGCGGTAATGAGCAGTTCTTC; CDR3aa: CASSSMSGTSGNEQFF; d_gene: TRBD2; len: 16; v_gene: TRBV7-2; j_gene: TRBJ2-1; abundance: many
CDR3nt: TGTGCCAGCAGTAAGACTAGCCTCAATGAGCAGTTCTTC; CDR3aa: CASSKTSLNEQFF; d_gene: TRBD2; len: 13; v_gene: TRBV6-2/TRBV6-3; j_gene: TRBJ2-1; abundance: .
CDR3nt: TGTGCCAGCAGCCCGCCGGGTTTGAACACTGAAGCTTTCTTT; CDR3aa: CASSPPGLNTEAFF; d_gene: .; len: 14; v_gene: TRBV28; j_gene: TRBJ1-1; abundance: many
CDR3nt: TGCGCCAGCAGTCAATCGTGCGAGCAGTACTTC; CDR3aa: CASSQSCEQYF; d_gene: .; len: 11; v_gene: TRBV23-1; j_gene: TRBJ2-7; abundance: few
CDR3nt: TGCAGCTGTGGGGTCCTGGCTAGCGGGGCCCCCACAGATACGCAGTATTTT; CDR3aa: CSCGVLASGAPTDTQYF; d_gene: TRBD2; len: 17; v_gene: TRBV29-1; j_gene: TRBJ2-3; abundance: many
CDR3nt: TGCGCCAGCAGCCTACAGGGGGAGGCCGGGGAGCTGTTTTTT; CDR3aa: CASSLQGEAGELFF; d_gene: TRBD1; len: 14; v_gene: TRBV5-1; j_gene: TRBJ2-2; abundance: many
CDR3nt: TGCAGTGCTAGAGAGCTTGTTAGTGGAACCGGGGAGCTGTTTTTT; CDR3aa: CSARELVSGTGELFF; d_gene: .; len: 15; v_gene: TRBV20-1; j_gene: TRBJ2-2; abundance: many
CDR3nt: TGTGCCATCGGGCAGGGGGCGAGAAATTCACCCCTCCACTTT; CDR3aa: CAIGQGARNSPLHF; d_gene: TRBD1; len: 14; v_gene: TRBV10-3; j_gene: TRBJ1-6; abundance: .
CDR3nt: TGTGCCAGCAGTTACTTAAGGACAGGCTACGAGCAGTACTTC; CDR3aa: CASSYLRTGYEQYF; d_gene: TRBD1; len: 14; v_gene: TRBV6-5; j_gene: TRBJ2-7; abundance: many
CDR3nt: TGTGCCACCAGCAGAGATAAAGGGACCTACGAGCAGTACTTC; CDR3aa: CATSRDKGTYEQYF; d_gene: .; len: 14; v_gene: TRBV15; j_gene: TRBJ2-7; abundance: many
CDR3nt: TGCAGTGCTCCGCTAGCGAGGTCCTACAATGAGCAGTTCTTC; CDR3aa: CSAPLARSYNEQFF; d_gene: .; len: 14; v_gene: TRBV20-1; j_gene: TRBJ2-1; abundance: many
CDR3nt: TGCAGTGCCAATATCCGGGGAAAGTTCAGTACCGGGGAGCTGTTTTTT; CDR3aa: CSANIRGKFSTGELFF; d_gene: .; len: 16; v_gene: TRBV20-1; j_gene: TRBJ2-2; abundance: many
CDR3nt: TGTGCCAGCAGCCGCAAACAGGGCCAAGAGACCCAGTACTTC; CDR3aa: CASSRKQGQETQYF; d_gene: .; len: 14; v_gene: TRBV3-1; j_gene: TRBJ2-5; abundance: .
CDR3nt: TGCAGTGCTAGAGCCAGCGGGAGGGCCCCCGGGGAGCTGTTTTTT; CDR3aa: CSARASGRAPGELFF; d_gene: TRBD2; len: 15; v_gene: TRBV20-1; j_gene: TRBJ2-2; abundance: many
CDR3nt: TGCGCCAGCAGTGCGTCAGGAGTTGGGCAGCCCCAGCATTTT; CDR3aa: CASSASGVGQPQHF; d_gene: .; len: 14; v_gene: TRBV10-1; j_gene: TRBJ1-5; abundance: many
CDR3nt: TGTGCCAGCAGCTGGGGACAGTACTCCGAGCAGTACTTC; CDR3aa: CASSWGQYSEQYF; d_gene: TRBD1; len: 13; v_gene: TRBV5-6; j_gene: TRBJ2-7; abundance: many
CDR3nt: TGTGCCAGCAGCTTCCCGGGAGACTCCTACAATGAGCAGTTCTTC; CDR3aa: CASSFPGDSYNEQFF; d_gene: .; len: 15; v_gene: TRBV7-9; j_gene: TRBJ2-1; abundance: many
CDR3nt: TGTGCCAGCAGCAACCGGGACAGCGTCTCGATCACCGGGGAGCTGTTTTTT; CDR3aa: CASSNRDSVSITGELFF; d_gene: TRBD1; len: 17; v_gene: TRBV7-2; j_gene: TRBJ2-2; abundance: many
CDR3nt: TGTGCCAGCACTAAAGTGGGGGGGTACGAGCAGTACTTC; CDR3aa: CASTKVGGYEQYF; d_gene: TRBD2; len: 13; v_gene: TRBV12-3/TRBV12-4; j_gene: TRBJ2-7; abundance: many
CDR3nt: TGTGCCAGCACCTTAGGGGGGGTCGATGAGCAGTTCTTC; CDR3aa: CASTLGGVDEQFF; d_gene: .; len: 13; v_gene: TRBV11-2; j_gene: TRBJ2-1; abundance: few
CDR3nt: TGTGCCAGCAAGGCCAGTCCCTCTGGGGCCAACGTCCTGACTTTC; CDR3aa: CASKASPSGANVLTF; d_gene: .; len: 15; v_gene: TRBV2; j_gene: TRBJ2-6; abundance: many
CDR3nt: TGCAGTGCCAGACTAGCGGGGACCAATGAGCAGTTCTTC; CDR3aa: CSARLAGTNEQFF; d_gene: TRBD2; len: 13; v_gene: TRBV20-1; j_gene: TRBJ2-1; abundance: many
CDR3nt: TGTGCCAGCAGAAACTCGGGACAGGAGCGCAATGAGCAGTTCTTC; CDR3aa: CASRNSGQERNEQFF; d_gene: TRBD1; len: 15; v_gene: TRBV27; j_gene: TRBJ2-1; abundance: many
CDR3nt: TGCAGTGCTAGAGTTTGGGGGCCGGGACAGGGGACAGAGACCCAGTACTTC; CDR3aa: CSARVWGPGQGTETQYF; d_gene: TRBD1; len: 17; v_gene: TRBV20-1; j_gene: TRBJ2-5; abundance: many
CDR3nt: TGTGCCACCAGGCGGGAGGGCCACGGTGAGCAGTTCTTC; CDR3aa: CATRREGHGEQFF; d_gene: TRBD2; len: 13; v_gene: TRBV15; j_gene: TRBJ2-1; abundance: few
CDR3nt: TGCGCCAGCAGCCCTGGGGCCACTGAGAATGGCTTGTCTACCTTC; CDR3aa: CASSPGATENGLSTF; d_gene: .; len: 15; v_gene: TRBV5-1; j_gene: TRBJ1-2; abundance: many
CDR3nt: TGCAGTGCTAGACCCCCTAGCTCCTACGAGCAGTACTTC; CDR3aa: CSARPPSSYEQYF; d_gene: .; len: 13; v_gene: TRBV20-1; j_gene: TRBJ2-7; abundance: many
CDR3nt: TGTGCCACCAGCATTTCCGGGACTAAAGGTTCACCCCTCCACTTT; CDR3aa: CATSISGTKGSPLHF; d_gene: .; len: 15; v_gene: TRBV15; j_gene: TRBJ1-6; abundance: many
CDR3nt: TGTGCCAGTAGTATAACGGATCACAGCACAGATACGCAGTATTTT; CDR3aa: CASSITDHSTDTQYF; d_gene: .; len: 15; v_gene: TRBV19; j_gene: TRBJ2-3; abundance: .
CDR3nt: TGCAGCGTTCCTGACAGGGGGCCAGCAAGTAGTGGCTACACCTTC; CDR3aa: CSVPDRGPASSGYTF; d_gene: TRBD1; len: 15; v_gene: TRBV29-1; j_gene: TRBJ1-2; abundance: many
CDR3nt: TGCGCCAGCAGCTCCCCGTCGAAGGGACTGGAAGTCACAGATACGCAGTATTTT; CDR3aa: CASSSPSKGLEVTDTQYF; d_gene: .; len: 18; v_gene: TRBV5-1; j_gene: TRBJ2-3; abundance: many
CDR3nt: TGTGCCACCAGCAGAGATACGCCAGGCTATGGCTACACCTTC; CDR3aa: CATSRDTPGYGYTF; d_gene: .; len: 14; v_gene: TRBV15; j_gene: TRBJ1-2; abundance: many
CDR3nt: TGTGCCAGCAGCCCCGGGACTAGCTTCGCCAAAAACATTCAGTACTTC; CDR3aa: CASSPGTSFAKNIQYF; d_gene: TRBD2; len: 16; v_gene: TRBV7-6; j_gene: TRBJ2-4; abundance: many
CDR3nt: TGTGCCAGCAGCTTAGTAACGAGGGGGCGGAACCGTGGGTCCTACGAGCAGTACTTC; CDR3aa: CASSLVTRGRNRGSYEQYF; d_gene: TRBD1; len: 19; v_gene: TRBV7-8; j_gene: TRBJ2-7; abundance: many
CDR3nt: TGCGCCAGCAGCTTGGGTCACCATTACAATGAGCAGTTCTTC; CDR3aa: CASSLGHHYNEQFF; d_gene: .; len: 14; v_gene: TRBV5-1; j_gene: TRBJ2-1; abundance: many
CDR3nt: TGTGCCAGCAGCGATTGGGACAGGGGCACTGAAGCTTTCTTT; CDR3aa: CASSDWDRGTEAFF; d_gene: TRBD1; len: 14; v_gene: TRBV28; j_gene: TRBJ1-1; abundance: .
CDR3nt: TGTGCCAGCAGCCCGGGCGGGAACCCTGGAAACACCATATATTTT; CDR3aa: CASSPGGNPGNTIYF; d_gene: .; len: 15; v_gene: TRBV14; j_gene: TRBJ1-3; abundance: few
CDR3nt: TGCGCCAGCAGCCAAGAGCGCAGGGAGGCACCCCTCCACTTT; CDR3aa: CASSQERREAPLHF; d_gene: .; len: 14; v_gene: TRBV4-1; j_gene: TRBJ1-6; abundance: many
CDR3nt: TGCAGTGGAGGGGGCAGACTCTCCTACGAGCAGTACTTC; CDR3aa: CSGGGRLSYEQYF; d_gene: TRBD1; len: 13; v_gene: TRBV20-1; j_gene: TRBJ2-7; abundance: many
CDR3nt: TGTGCCAGCAGCTTAGGGCAGTACACAGATACGCAGTATTTT; CDR3aa: CASSLGQYTDTQYF; d_gene: .; len: 14; v_gene: TRBV7-9; j_gene: TRBJ2-3; abundance: many
CDR3nt: TGTGCCAGCAGCTTTCCCGGGGGAGACGAGCAGTACTTC; CDR3aa: CASSFPGGDEQYF; d_gene: .; len: 13; v_gene: TRBV5-6; j_gene: TRBJ2-7; abundance: .
CDR3nt: TGCAGTGCTAGATTGGCCGGATCGGGAGGGAGAATAAATGAGCAGTTCTTC; CDR3aa: CSARLAGSGGRINEQFF; d_gene: TRBD2; len: 17; v_gene: TRBV20-1; j_gene: TRBJ2-1; abundance: many
CDR3nt: TGTGCCAGCAGCAGGGTAGGACTATCTGGGGCCAACGTCCTGACTTTC; CDR3aa: CASSRVGLSGANVLTF; d_gene: .; len: 16; v_gene: TRBV6-1; j_gene: TRBJ2-6; abundance: many
CDR3nt: TGTGCCAGCAGCTCGGAATACAGGAGGAACACTGAAGCTTTCTTT; CDR3aa: CASSSEYRRNTEAFF; d_gene: .; len: 15; v_gene: TRBV7-2; j_gene: TRBJ1-1; abundance: many
CDR3nt: TGCGCCAGCAGCCAAGATCTGGGACAGAACTACGAGCAGTACTTC; CDR3aa: CASSQDLGQNYEQYF; d_gene: TRBD1; len: 15; v_gene: TRBV4-1; j_gene: TRBJ2-7; abundance: .
CDR3nt: TGTGCCAGCACACCGAGTACAGGGACGTCTGGTAACGAGCAGTACTTC; CDR3aa: CASTPSTGTSGNEQYF; d_gene: .; len: 16; v_gene: TRBV12-3/TRBV12-4; j_gene: TRBJ2-7; abundance: many
CDR3nt: TGCGCCAGCAGCTTGAGTGGGTGGGGCACTGAAGCTTTCTTT; CDR3aa: CASSLSGWGTEAFF; d_gene: .; len: 14; v_gene: TRBV5-1; j_gene: TRBJ1-1; abundance: many
CDR3nt: TGTGCCAGCAGTTCCACAGGGCTACCCACAGATACGCAGTATTTT; CDR3aa: CASSSTGLPTDTQYF; d_gene: .; len: 15; v_gene: TRBV12-3/TRBV12-4; j_gene: TRBJ2-3; abundance: many
CDR3nt: TGTGCCAGCAGATACGGACGGCCACTAGCCAAAAACATTCAGTACTTC; CDR3aa: CASRYGRPLAKNIQYF; d_gene: .; len: 16; v_gene: TRBV2; j_gene: TRBJ2-4; abundance: many
CDR3nt: TGTGCCAGCAGTTTAATGGGCGGGAAGTCCTACAATGAGCAGTTCTTC; CDR3aa: CASSLMGGKSYNEQFF; d_gene: .; len: 16; v_gene: TRBV28; j_gene: TRBJ2-1; abundance: few
CDR3nt: TGTGCCAGCAGCTCACTTCCGGGACAAATCAATCAGCCCCAGCATTTT; CDR3aa: CASSSLPGQINQPQHF; d_gene: .; len: 16; v_gene: TRBV7-9; j_gene: TRBJ1-5; abundance: few